These 24 T cell receptor beta chains share one sample of origin, sequenced in a study of identifying expanded T cells in peripheral blood. The table came from immunoSEQ multiplex PCR; TCRdb's copy has only in-frame clones and leaves some out. Counted here are around 85,000 clones, approximately 91% occurring once; the ten biggest clones make up around 2.8%. Sequenced material: blood. These receptors were taken from a person aged 18-69 years in good health.

V and J are TRBV1 and TRBJ2-7; the DNA was not used to check the table's D call, TRBD2. TRBV1 is marked as a pseudogene. The CDR3 length is 17 residues. The CDR3 reads CTSSQDTGLAGTYEQYF. The CDR3 DNA follows: TGCACCAGCAGCCAAGATACCGGACTAGCGGGGACCTACGAGCAGTACTTC.

The chain uses TRBV9 and TRBJ2-7, with no clear D. With 0 bases removed from V and 5 bases from J, the gap between germline ends came to 0 bases. CDR3 length: 10 residues. Germline CDR1 SGDLS, CDR2 YYNGEE. CDR3 loop: CASSVDEQYF. The DNA for the CDR3 is TGTGCCAGCAGCGTAGACGAGCAGTACTTC. Drawing the rest from reference TRBV9 and TRBJ2-7, the complete variable domain is DSGVTQTPKHLITATGQRVTLRCSPRSGDLSVYWYQQSLDQGLQFLIQYYNGEERAKGNILERFSAQQFPDLHSELNLSSLELGDSALYFCASSVDEQYFGPGTRLTVT.

The genes are TRBV2 and TRBJ2-1, with D hard to call. V dropped 5 bases and J dropped 5 bases, with 4 bases sitting between them. This CDR3 region has 11 residues. Germline V gene lookup returns CDR1 SNHLY and CDR2 FYNNEI. The CDR3 DNA is TGTGCCAGCAGTTATAACAATGAGCAGTTCTTC. This sequence encodes CASSYNNEQFF.

V usage is TRBV5-1 and J usage is TRBJ2-1, with 8 positions matching TRBD1. CDR1 is SGHRS, CDR2 YFSETQ, per germline. This CDR3 has 16 amino acids. The V segment lost 4 bases and the J segment 3 bases; nucleotides outside the gene matches: 9. CDR3 sequence (DNA): TGCGCCAGCAGCCCGACCCAGGGGGCGGGCTACAATGAGCAGTTCTTC. Translating it yields CASSPTQGAGYNEQFF.

The gene calls are TRBV10-1 and TRBJ2-7; D may be TRBD1 or TRBD2 (5 bases each). This CDR3 is 12 amino acids long. V was shortened by 9 bases and J by 3 bases, with 12 bases between the two germline ends. Looked up from germline, CDR1 is WNHNN and CDR2 is SYGVQD (reference sequence). CDR3 in DNA: TGCGCCAGTCGGGACCGCCTCTACGAGCAGTACTTC. This encodes CASRDRLYEQYF.

A note on this clone: This same CDR3 is encoded by further DNA sequences in the sample. The DNA of the CDR3 is TGTGCCAGCAGTCCTCCAGGAGCCAAAAACATTCAGTACTTC. It codes for CASSPPGAKNIQYF. This chain uses TRBV28 with TRBJ2-4; no clear D. This CDR3 has 14 amino acids. The germline V and J ends were trimmed by 5 bases and 0 bases, with 8 bases remaining between them. Germline V CDR1 and CDR2: MDHEN, SYDVKM.

This clone was seen a few times. The rearrangement uses TRBV5-1 and TRBJ2-7, with D hard to call. Looked up from germline, CDR1 is SGHRS and CDR2 is YFSETQ. The CDR3 covers 15 residues. Trimming stripped 0 bases from V and 0 bases from J, with 10 bases between. CDR3 sequence reads: CASSLDGVLSYEQYF. The CDR3 DNA sequence: TGCGCCAGCAGCTTGGATGGGGTGCTCTCCTACGAGCAGTACTTC.

The chain links TRBV11-1 to TRBJ2-4, with 7 bases identical to TRBD1. Trimming took 6 bases from V and 1 from J; bases not matched to a gene: 9. Germline V gives CDR1 SGHAT, CDR2 FQDESV (reference sequence). This CDR3 is 16 amino acids long. The CDR3 sequence: CASSSRQGVAKNIQYF. CDR3 bases: TGTGCCAGCAGTTCCCGACAGGGTGTTGCCAAAAACATTCAGTACTTC.

This clone was seen a single time. The chain employs TRBV5-4 and TRBJ1-1, with a weak D call TRBD1 (6 bases). The CDR3 is 16 residues long. V lost 4 bases and J 5 bases, leaving 21 bases between the germline ends. The germline V gene has CDR1 SGHNT and CDR2 YYREEE (reference sequence). The DNA of the CDR3 is TGTGCCAGCAGCCCCCCCACCGCGGGGGGCGAGACTGAAGCTTTCTTT. Protein: CASSPPTAGGETEAFF.

The chain links TRBV11-2 to TRBJ1-1; D is unclear. V was pared by 5 bases and J by 8 bases, with 15 bases between. Germline lookup yields CDR1 SGHAT and CDR2 FQNNGV. The CDR3 runs to 13 residues. The CDR3 spells CASSPSRQAEAFF. CDR3 nucleotide sequence: TGTGCCAGCAGCCCCAGCAGGCAGGCGGAAGCTTTCTTT.

This clone was observed once. V and J are TRBV29-1 and TRBJ1-5, with TRBD1 as a possible D gene (5 bases). The germline V and J ends were trimmed by 7 bases and 4 bases, with 14 bases remaining between them. The CDR3 spans 13 residues. The germline CDR1 and CDR2 sequences are SQVTM and ANQGSEA. The CDR3 DNA sequence: TGCAGCGCGACGATACAGGAGAATCAGCCCCAGCATTTT. Translation: CSATIQENQPQHF.

The chain couples TRBV29-1 to TRBJ2-5, with a possible D match to TRBD1 (6 bases). CDR1 and CDR2 from the germline V gene are SQVTM and ANQGSEA. V shed 4 bases and J shed 9 bases, with 12 bases lying between them. The CDR3 has 11 residues. CDR3 in amino acids: CSVAGAGAQYF. In DNA, the CDR3 is TGCAGCGTTGCAGGGGCGGGCGCCCAGTACTTC. The full variable domain, with the rest looked up from reference TRBV29-1 and TRBJ2-5, is SAVISQKPSRDICQRGTSLTIQCQVDSQVTMMFWYRQQPGQSLTLIATANQGSEATYESGFVIDKFPISRPNLTFSTLTVSNMSPEDSSIYLCSVAGAGAQYFGPGTRLLVL.

The chain couples TRBV25-1 to TRBJ2-3; D is possibly TRBD2 (6 bases). This CDR3 comprises 14 residues. Trimming removed 6 bases at V and 2 bases at J, with 12 bases between. Germline-derived CDR1 and CDR2 are MGHDK and SYGVNS. The CDR3 reads CASSWAGSTDTQYF. The CDR3 DNA reads as TGTGCCAGCAGCTGGGCGGGATCCACAGATACGCAGTATTTT.

The chain has TRBV7-2 and TRBJ2-5; weak D call: TRBD2 (5 bases). V dropped 5 bases and J dropped 5 bases, with 6 bases sitting between them. This CDR3 contains 11 residues. CDR1 and CDR2 (germline): SGHTA, FQGNSA. The CDR3: CASSRGETQYF. DNA for the CDR3: TGTGCCAGCAGCCGAGGGGAGACCCAGTACTTC. The whole variable domain, filled in from reference TRBV7-2 and TRBJ2-5, reads GAGVSQSPSNKVTEKGKDVELRCDPISGHTALYWYRQSLGQGLEFLIYFQGNSAPDKSGLPSDRFSAERTGGSVSTLTIQRTQQEDSAVYLCASSRGETQYFGPGTRLLVL.

The CDR3 loop is CASSLKSELSHYEQYF. The CDR3 bases are TGTGCCAGCAGCTTAAAGTCAGAGTTGTCGCATTACGAGCAGTACTTC. The V call is TRBV7-2, the J call TRBJ2-7; no clear D. The CDR3 runs to 16 residues. The V gene lost 2 bases and the J gene lost 4 bases, with 18 bases spanning the gap. Germline CDR1 is SGHTA and CDR2 is FQGNSA.

The V gene is TRBV6-1, the J gene TRBJ1-3; D remains ambiguous. The germline gives CDR1 MNHNS, CDR2 SASEGT. There are 13 residues in the CDR3. V gave up 2 bases and J gave up 4 bases, with 6 bases separating them. As DNA, the CDR3 is TGTGCCAGCAGTGAATTCTTCGGAAACACCATATATTTT. Amino acids: CASSEFFGNTIYF.

Here the CDR3 reads CASSLGPGRGYTF. DNA of the CDR3: TGTGCCAGCAGCTTAGGTCCCGGCCGTGGCTACACCTTC. V and J are TRBV7-2 and TRBJ1-2; D not certain. The CDR3 consists of 13 residues. V was shortened by 1 base and J by 7 bases, with 10 bases between the two germline ends. Germline V gene data show CDR1 as SGHTA and CDR2 as FQGNSA. The full variable domain, completed using reference TRBV7-2 and TRBJ1-2, is GAGVSQSPSNKVTEKGKDVELRCDPISGHTALYWYRQSLGQGLEFLIYFQGNSAPDKSGLPSDRFSAERTGGSVSTLTIQRTQQEDSAVYLCASSLGPGRGYTFGSGTRLTVV.

This clone was detected only once. The gene calls are TRBV15 and TRBJ2-3, with TRBD2 matching 7 bases. V trimming: 5 bases; J trimming: 3 bases; junction bases outside the gene matches: 5. CDR3 length: 14 amino acids. Germline-derived CDR1 and CDR2 are LNHNV and YYDKDF (reference sequence). The CDR3 DNA is TGTGCCACCAGCCGACTAGCCCCAACAGATACGCAGTATTTT. Translated, it gives CATSRLAPTDTQYF.

This rearrangement joins TRBV19 to TRBJ1-1; D remains ambiguous. The length of the CDR3 is 13 residues. Germline assignment: CDR1 LNHDA and CDR2 SQIVND (reference sequence). V lost 3 bases and J 5 bases, leaving 10 bases between the germline ends. CDR3 protein: CASSIRRSTEAFF. The CDR3 DNA reads as TGTGCCAGTAGTATCCGGAGGAGTACTGAAGCTTTCTTT.

V usage is TRBV7-2 and J usage is TRBJ2-3; D gene uncertain. V lost 2 bases and J 4 bases, leaving 10 bases between the germline ends. The CDR3 length is 14 residues. CDR1 is SGHTA, CDR2 FQGNSA, per germline. CDR3: CASSLSLGADTQYF. The CDR3 DNA reads as TGTGCCAGCAGCTTATCGCTGGGCGCAGATACGCAGTATTTT.

The chain uses TRBV6-6 and TRBJ2-3; either TRBD1 or TRBD2 may supply D (5 bases each). V was shortened by 9 bases and J by 2 bases, with 9 bases between the two germline ends. Germline lookup yields CDR1 MNHNY and CDR2 SVGAGI (reference sequence). This CDR3 has 12 amino acids. CDR3 sequence: CASQGATDTQYF. CDR3 DNA sequence: TGTGCCAGTCAGGGAGCCACAGATACGCAGTATTTT.

CDR3 protein: CASSSRDGGDTQYF. Here the CDR3 DNA reads TGTGCCAGCAGCTCACGGGACGGCGGGGATACGCAGTATTTT. The chain joins TRBV5-4 to TRBJ2-3, with D possibly called TRBD1 or TRBD2 (5 bases each). This CDR3 spans 14 amino acids. Germline V gene data show CDR1 as SGHNT and CDR2 as YYREEE (reference sequence). V dropped 3 bases and J dropped 6 bases, with 14 bases sitting between them.

The chain uses TRBV4-1 and TRBJ1-2; a possible D gene is TRBD1 (6 bases). Germline CDR1 is MGHRA and CDR2 is YSYEKL. The CDR3 sequence is 12 residues long. V lost 3 bases and J lost 10, with 12 bases in between. In DNA form, the CDR3 reads TGCGCCAGCAGCCAGACAGGTTTCCACTACACCTTC. This gives the protein CASSQTGFHYTF.

The rearrangement links TRBV13 to TRBJ2-7, with 12 bases that match TRBD2. With V trimmed by 4 bases and J by 2 bases, 15 bases remained unmatched. The V gene's germline CDR1 is PRHDT and CDR2 FYEKMQ (reference sequence). The CDR3 loop spans 19 amino acids. The CDR3 reads CASSSTHTLAGGKTYEQYF. The DNA of the CDR3 is TGTGCCAGCAGCTCGACGCATACCCTAGCGGGGGGGAAAACCTACGAGCAGTACTTC.